These 19 T cell receptor beta chains share one sample of origin, sequenced in a study of CD4 T cells in relation to SARS-CoV-2 and coronaviruses. Unexposed donor CD4+ T cells date from 2011-2018, before the COVID-19 pandemic. After roughly ten days of culture, CD4+ T cells were isolated. Some clones are missing from TCRdb's copy, which holds only in-frame ones; the method was immunoSEQ multiplex PCR. This sample has 15,000 to 20,000 clones, with approximately 80% found just once. Antigen specificity for these receptors is unknown. The sequenced sample was CD4+ T cells from PBMCs, cultured in vitro. The receptors derive from a human donor in good health.

This rearrangement joins TRBV18 to TRBJ1-5; 8 nucleotides agree with TRBD1. The CDR3 spans 16 residues. Losses at the gene ends were 0 bases for V and 3 bases for J; bases not matched to a gene: 4. Germline assignment: CDR1 KGHSH and CDR2 LQKENI. The CDR3 DNA sequence: TGTGCCAGCTCACCACCGGGACAGGCCGCCAATCAGCCCCAGCATTTT. Translating it yields CASSPPGQAANQPQHF. The whole variable domain, remainder taken from reference TRBV18 and TRBJ1-5, is NAGVMQNPRHLVRRRGQEARLRCSPMKGHSHVYWYRQLPEEGLKFMVYLQKENIIDESGMPKERFSAEFPKEGPSILRIQQVVRGDSAAYFCASSPPGQAANQPQHFGDGTRLSIL.

The sample holds a few counts of this clone. The chain employs TRBV6-1 and TRBJ1-1; D uncertain. CDR1 is MNHNS and CDR2 is SASEGT in the germline V gene. The CDR3 is 12 amino acids. Trimming took off 2 bases at V and 11 bases at J, with 12 bases between the two ends. CDR3 DNA: TGTGCCAGCAGTGAAAGGGTGGACCCGGCTTTCTTT. This translates into CASSERVDPAFF.

V gene TRBV10-1 combines with J gene TRBJ2-3; 8 nucleotides agree with TRBD2. Germline assignment: CDR1 WNHNN and CDR2 SYGVQD (reference sequence). V lost 3 bases, J lost 3 bases, and 8 bases stayed unmatched. There are 16 residues in the CDR3. In nucleotides, the CDR3 is TGCGCCAGCAGTGACGTTCCGGGAGGGAAGACAGATACGCAGTATTTT. It encodes CASSDVPGGKTDTQYF.

The V call is TRBV4-1, the J call TRBJ2-1; the match to TRBD1 covers 7 bases. The CDR3 length is 16 residues. Germline values: CDR1 MGHRA, CDR2 YSYEKL. V was pared by 1 base and J by 0 bases, with 3 bases of the junction left unmatched. CDR3 DNA: TGCGCCAGCAGCCAAGCGGGGACAGACTCCTACAATGAGCAGTTCTTC. Protein sequence: CASSQAGTDSYNEQFF.

The chain links TRBV5-4 to TRBJ2-7; 12 nucleotides line up with TRBD2. Losses at the gene ends were 6 bases for V and 7 bases for J; bases not matched to a gene: 11. The CDR3 covers 15 residues. Germline V gives CDR1 SGHNT, CDR2 YYREEE (reference sequence). The CDR3 sequence is CASTHGLAGTGEQYF. CDR3 sequence (DNA): TGTGCCAGCACGCACGGACTAGCGGGAACTGGGGAGCAGTACTTC. Using reference TRBV5-4 and TRBJ2-7 for the parts outside the CDR3, the full variable domain is ETGVTQSPTHLIKTRGQQVTLRCSSQSGHNTVSWYQQALGQGPQFIFQYYREEENGRGNFPPRFSGLQFPNYSSELNVNALELDDSALYLCASTHGLAGTGEQYFGPGTRLTVT.

The rearrangement joins TRBV11-2 to TRBJ2-7; possibly TRBD1 for D (6 bases). This CDR3 has 14 residues. Trimming pared 0 bases from V and 2 bases from J, leaving 8 bases between. The germline V gene has CDR1 SGHAT and CDR2 FQNNGV. CDR3 residues: CASSLDNRAYEQYF. The CDR3 coding sequence is TGTGCCAGCAGCTTAGATAACAGGGCCTACGAGCAGTACTTC.

The rearrangement uses TRBV3-1 (or the pseudogene TRBV3-2) and TRBJ2-3; D is possibly TRBD1 (5 bases). This CDR3 is 14 amino acids long. V was pared by 3 bases and J by 5 bases, with 12 bases between. Germline V gene data show CDR1 as LGHDT and CDR2 as YNNKEL (reference sequence). The CDR3 bases are TGTGCCAGCAGCCACAGGGCCGACGGAGATACGCAGTATTTT. Protein product: CASSHRADGDTQYF.

The chain is built from TRBV10-3 and TRBJ2-7; 8 positions match TRBD1. Germline V CDR1 and CDR2: ENHRY, SYGVKD. The CDR3 contains 16 residues. V lost 4 bases to trimming and J lost 3 bases; unmatched junction nucleotides: 11. This CDR3 reads CAISAGQGPPYYEQYF. Here the CDR3 DNA reads TGTGCCATCAGTGCAGGACAGGGCCCCCCCTACTACGAGCAGTACTTC.

The chain carries TRBV19 and TRBJ2-6; a possible D gene is TRBD2 (6 bases). CDR1 LNHDA and CDR2 SQIVND come from the germline V gene (reference sequence). Trimming shortened V by 9 bases and J by 0 bases, and 18 bases separated the two germline ends. The CDR3 sequence is 17 residues long. CDR3 amino acids: CASHTGTEPSGANVLTF. CDR3 in DNA: TGTGCCAGCCATACCGGGACTGAACCCTCTGGGGCCAACGTCCTGACTTTC.

V and J are TRBV5-1 and TRBJ1-3; 7 bases map to TRBD1. CDR3 size: 17 residues. Germline V CDR1 and CDR2: SGHRS, YFSETQ. V was pared by 0 bases and J by 3 bases, with 9 bases of the junction left unmatched. The chain's CDR3 is CASSLGSSGTVGNTIYF. The CDR3 nucleotides read TGCGCCAGCAGCTTGGGTTCATCGGGGACAGTTGGAAACACCATATATTTT.

The V gene is TRBV5-5, the J gene TRBJ1-5; 9 positions match TRBD1. The ends lost 3 bases at V and 2 bases at J; junction bases unmatched: 6. The CDR3 extends over 16 amino acids. Germline CDR1 reads SGHKS; CDR2 reads YYEKEE (reference sequence). The CDR3 region is CASSWGQGYGNQPQHF. In nucleotides, the CDR3 is TGTGCCAGCAGCTGGGGACAGGGATATGGCAATCAGCCCCAGCATTTT. The full variable domain, rest sourced from reference TRBV5-5 and TRBJ1-5, is DAGVTQSPTHLIKTRGQQVTLRCSPISGHKSVSWYQQVLGQGPQFIFQYYEKEERGRGNFPDRFSARQFPNYSSELNVNALLLGDSALYLCASSWGQGYGNQPQHFGDGTRLSIL.

The chain is built from TRBV15 and TRBJ2-3; 8 bases match TRBD1. The trim removed 3 bases at V and 4 bases at J, leaving 6 bases unmatched. The CDR3 contains 15 residues. Germline CDR1 is LNHNV and CDR2 is YYDKDF (reference sequence). For the CDR3, the DNA is TGTGCCACCAGCAGTGACAGGGGAAGCGCAGATACGCAGTATTTT. It encodes CATSSDRGSADTQYF. Using reference TRBV15 and TRBJ2-3 for the parts outside the CDR3, the full variable domain is DAMVIQNPRYQVTQFGKPVTLSCSQTLNHNVMYWYQQKSSQAPKLLFHYYDKDFNNEADTPDNFQSRRPNTSFCFLDIRSPGLGDTAMYLCATSSDRGSADTQYFGPGTRLTVL.

This clone occurred a few times. CDR3: CAISEWAGDTEAFF. The CDR3, as DNA: TGTGCCATCAGTGAGTGGGCGGGTGACACTGAAGCTTTCTTT. V is TRBV10-3 and J is TRBJ1-1, with D hard to call. The CDR3 has 14 residues. The ends were cut back, 1 base at V and 3 bases at J, with 9 bases in the middle. Germline CDR1 ENHRY, CDR2 SYGVKD.

The gene calls are TRBV5-1 and TRBJ2-7; D gene ambiguous. Germline values: CDR1 SGHRS, CDR2 YFSETQ. The CDR3 has 12 residues. Trimming cost V 4 bases and J 0 bases, with 5 bases left between them. CDR3 in amino acids: CASSPSSYEQYF. CDR3 bases: TGCGCCAGCAGCCCGAGCTCCTACGAGCAGTACTTC.

The gene calls are TRBV19 and TRBJ2-5; D gene unclear. Per the germline V gene, CDR1 is LNHDA and CDR2 is SQIVND (reference sequence). The CDR3 contains 13 residues. V shed 6 bases and J shed 7 bases, with 15 bases lying between them. This chain's CDR3 is CASRPSNVLTQYF. The CDR3 DNA follows: TGTGCCAGTAGACCCTCCAACGTGTTGACCCAGTACTTC.

This clone was recorded a few times. V gene TRBV4-1 combines with J gene TRBJ2-1; the D is unclear. Trimming removed 0 bases from V and 2 bases from J, with 17 bases in between. Germline-derived CDR1 and CDR2 are MGHRA and YSYEKL. The CDR3 loop spans 18 amino acids. This chain's CDR3 is CASSQDSVARTTYNEQFF. The CDR3 nucleotides read TGCGCCAGCAGCCAAGACTCGGTCGCCAGAACAACCTACAATGAGCAGTTCTTC.

V is TRBV5-6 and J is TRBJ2-2; D possibly corresponds to TRBD1 (6 bases). CDR1 is SGHDT, CDR2 YYEEEE, per germline. CDR3 length: 16 residues. V lost 0 bases and J 3 bases, leaving 12 bases between the germline ends. CDR3 nucleotide sequence: TGTGCCAGCAGCTTGGTTGGACAGCGATACACCGGGGAGCTGTTTTTT. Protein product: CASSLVGQRYTGELFF.

This clone was observed a single time. V and J are TRBV10-3 and TRBJ2-7; a weak D match, TRBD2 (6 bases). The CDR3 totals 14 residues. V was clipped by 4 bases and J by 0 bases, with 10 bases between them. The germline gives CDR1 ENHRY, CDR2 SYGVKD. The CDR3 DNA reads TGTGCCATCAGTGGGACGGGAGACTCCTACGAGCAGTACTTC. Translated, it gives CAISGTGDSYEQYF.

The chain joins TRBV20-1 to TRBJ2-5, with D possibly being TRBD1 (5 bases). The CDR3 has 14 residues. Germline lookup yields CDR1 DFQATT and CDR2 SNEGSKA (reference sequence). Trimming removed 3 bases at V and 1 base at J, with 12 bases between. The CDR3 DNA is TGCAGTGCTAGTTGGGGCAGACCCCAAGAGACCCAGTACTTC. It encodes CSASWGRPQETQYF.